Presented here are 25 T cell receptor beta chains from one specimen sequenced in a study of shared clonotypes between healthy human individuals. The naive CD8 subset, CD45RO-negative cells positively selected for CCR7, excluded terminally differentiated effector memory CD45RA+ cells. The data were produced by immunoSEQ multiplex PCR, yet TCRdb's version contains in-frame clones alone and is incomplete. The data show some 2,000,000 clones, with about 95% seen just once and roughly 1% held by the top ten. Sequenced sample: naive CD8+ T cells sorted from blood. These receptors were taken from a man between 18 and 29 years old in good health.

This clone was observed once. J is TRBJ2-6 and V is TRBV5-6, with unresolved D. CDR1 and CDR2 from the germline V gene are SGHDT and YYEEEE. V was clipped by 2 bases and J by 4 bases, with 10 bases between them. This CDR3 comprises 15 residues. The CDR3 here is CASSFTEEGANVLTF. CDR3 bases: TGTGCCAGCAGCTTCACTGAGGAAGGGGCCAACGTCCTGACTTTC.

This clone was observed a few times. The rearrangement links TRBV30 to TRBJ1-1, with D hard to call. CDR1 is GTSNPN and CDR2 is SVGIG in the germline V gene (reference sequence). This CDR3 region has 13 residues. V was clipped by 3 bases and J by 1 base, with 9 bases between them. CDR3 nucleotides: TGTGCCTGGAGCCCCGCGCGGAACACTGAAGCTTTCTTT. Translated: CAWSPARNTEAFF.

The chain employs TRBV28 and TRBJ1-1, with TRBD1 matching 8 bases. The ends lost 2 bases at V and 5 bases at J; junction bases unmatched: 10. This CDR3 has 16 residues. Per the germline V gene, CDR1 is MDHEN and CDR2 is SYDVKM. The CDR3 here is CASSLRAGGAGTEAFF. The CDR3 DNA follows: TGTGCCAGCAGTTTAAGGGCAGGGGGCGCGGGGACTGAAGCTTTCTTT. The whole variable domain, remainder taken from reference TRBV28 and TRBJ1-1, is DVKVTQSSRYLVKRTGEKVFLECVQDMDHENMFWYRQDPGLGLRLIYFSYDVKMKEKGDIPEGYSVSREKKERFSLILESASTNQTSMYLCASSLRAGGAGTEAFFGQGTRLTVV.

The V and J genes are TRBV4-1 and TRBJ2-7, with D possibly matching TRBD1 (6 bases). V gave up 1 base and J gave up 2 bases, with 15 bases separating them. The CDR3 extends over 16 amino acids. Germline lookup yields CDR1 MGHRA and CDR2 YSYEKL. The CDR3 nucleotides read TGCGCCAGCAGCCAAGGGGAACAGGGTCTTACCTACGAGCAGTACTTC. Encoded protein: CASSQGEQGLTYEQYF.

The V and J genes are TRBV6-5 and TRBJ1-2; a weak D match, TRBD1 (5 bases). The CDR3 contains 13 residues. Germline CDR1 MNHEY, CDR2 SVGAGI. Deletions cut 6 bases from V and 8 bases from J, with 16 bases between. CDR3 in DNA: TGTGCCAGCAGGCCAGGGTCCTTGCCGGGCTACACCTTC. Its protein product is CASRPGSLPGYTF.

This chain links TRBV18 with TRBJ1-1; D gene uncertain. V was cut by 9 bases and J by 4 bases, with 12 bases left in between. The CDR3 extends over 12 amino acids. CDR1 and CDR2 (germline): KGHSH, LQKENI. The DNA of the CDR3 is TGTGCCAGTCAGGACCTGAGCACTGAAGCTTTCTTT. This codes for CASQDLSTEAFF.

The chain has TRBV6-6 and TRBJ2-6; 8 nucleotides agree with TRBD1. This CDR3 is built from 11 residues. Per germline, CDR1 MNHNY and CDR2 SVGAGI (reference sequence). J gave up 15 bases and V 5 bases, and 3 bases lay outside the gene matches. The CDR3 region is CASSPGQALTF. The DNA for the CDR3 is TGTGCCAGCAGTCCGGGACAGGCCCTGACTTTC.

J is TRBJ1-5 and V is TRBV27, with TRBD1 matching 7 bases. Germline-derived CDR1 and CDR2 are MNHEY and SMNVEV (reference sequence). The CDR3 length is 14 residues. Losses at the gene ends were 6 bases for V and 8 bases for J; bases not matched to a gene: 10. As DNA, the CDR3 is TGTGCCAGCAGGTACAGGGGCTCCTTGGAGCCCCAGCATTTT. Translated, it gives CASRYRGSLEPQHF.

The chain has TRBV10-3 and TRBJ1-1; D uncertain. The CDR3 has 14 amino acids. The ends were cut back, 0 bases at V and 2 bases at J, with 7 bases in the middle. Germline V lookup: CDR1 ENHRY, CDR2 SYGVKD. DNA for the CDR3: TGTGCCATCAGTGAGTCGAGCCCCAACACTGAAGCTTTCTTT. It encodes CAISESSPNTEAFF.

The chain uses TRBV19 and TRBJ2-4; 7 bases line up with TRBD2. CDR1 is LNHDA and CDR2 is SQIVND in the germline V gene (reference sequence). The CDR3 loop spans 13 amino acids. The junction had 3 bases not matched to a gene; V was cut back by 3 bases and J by 7 bases. The CDR3: CASSILRGNIQYF. The CDR3 nucleotides are TGTGCCAGTAGTATCCTGCGGGGGAACATTCAGTACTTC.

The genes are TRBV29-1 and TRBJ2-5, with 13 bases lining up with TRBD2. CDR1 is SQVTM, CDR2 ANQGSEA, per germline. Trimming removed 5 bases from V and 5 bases from J; junction bases left unmatched: 11. This CDR3 is built from 16 residues. The CDR3 coding sequence is TGCAGCGTTTTTGCCCTTTTACTAGCGGGAGGGGAGACCCAGTACTTC. Its protein product is CSVFALLLAGGETQYF. Supplemented by reference TRBV29-1 and TRBJ2-5, the full variable domain reads SAVISQKPSRDICQRGTSLTIQCQVDSQVTMMFWYRQQPGQSLTLIATANQGSEATYESGFVIDKFPISRPNLTFSTLTVSNMSPEDSSIYLCSVFALLLAGGETQYFGPGTRLLVL.

The rearrangement joins TRBV29-1 to TRBJ2-3; 9 nucleotides agree with TRBD2. V dropped 5 bases and J dropped 2; count of bases not matched to a gene: 17. Germline loops: CDR1 SQVTM, CDR2 ANQGSEA. This CDR3 spans 18 amino acids. CDR3 protein: CSVFNDELTSGYTDTQYF. For the CDR3, the DNA is TGCAGCGTTTTCAATGACGAACTTACTAGCGGGTACACAGATACGCAGTATTTT.

The rearrangement joins TRBV13 to TRBJ1-1; no clear D. V was cut by 1 base and J by 3 bases, with 6 bases left in between. The length of the CDR3 is 13 residues. CDR1 is PRHDT, CDR2 FYEKMQ, per germline (reference sequence). The CDR3 nucleotides read TGTGCCAGCAGCTTAGAGTCGGACACTGAAGCTTTCTTT. It codes for CASSLESDTEAFF.

The chain links TRBV6-1 to TRBJ2-5; TRBD2 matches at 9 bases. CDR3 length: 15 amino acids. After removal of 5 bases from V and 8 bases from J, the junction contained 12 bases not matched to a gene. Germline values: CDR1 MNHNS, CDR2 SASEGT. CDR3 bases: TGTGCCAGCAGTTGGACTAGCGCCCACCCAGATACCCAGTACTTC. Translating it yields CASSWTSAHPDTQYF.

CDR3 loop: CASSPSQGTYNSPLHF. The CDR3 coding sequence is TGCGCCAGCAGCCCCAGTCAGGGTACCTATAATTCACCCCTCCACTTT. This chain links TRBV4-1 with TRBJ1-6; a weak D match, TRBD1 (5 bases). The germline CDR1 and CDR2 sequences are MGHRA and YSYEKL. The V and J ends lost 4 bases and 2 bases respectively, with 12 bases between them. The CDR3 totals 16 residues.

The J gene is TRBJ2-7, the V gene TRBV11-2; D might be TRBD1 or TRBD2, each matching 5 bases. Germline loops: CDR1 SGHAT, CDR2 FQNNGV. Between the trimmed V and J ends, which lost 1 base and 0 bases, there was a span of 13 bases. The CDR3 totals 16 residues. CDR3 bases: TGTGCCAGCAGCTTAGTTCCCAGGGACCTCTCCTACGAGCAGTACTTC. This translates into CASSLVPRDLSYEQYF.

This chain uses TRBV29-1 with TRBJ2-1; 7 bases align to TRBD1. Germline-derived CDR1 and CDR2 are SQVTM and ANQGSEA. V shed 2 bases, J shed 4 bases, and the junction held 5 bases outside the gene matches. The CDR3 consists of 14 residues. The CDR3, as DNA: TGCAGCGTTGAAAGACAGGGATTATACAATGAGCAGTTCTTC. Residues: CSVERQGLYNEQFF.

V and J are TRBV19 and TRBJ1-4; D uncertain. Trimming pared 7 bases from V and 12 bases from J, leaving 12 bases between. The length of the CDR3 is 11 residues. From germline, CDR1 is LNHDA and CDR2 SQIVND (reference sequence). CDR3 loop: CASMNGYELFF. The CDR3 bases are TGTGCCAGTATGAACGGGTATGAACTGTTTTTT. The entire variable domain, with the rest obtained from reference TRBV19 and TRBJ1-4, is as follows: DGGITQSPKYLFRKEGQNVTLSCEQNLNHDAMYWYRQDPGQGLRLIYYSQIVNDFQKGDIAEGYSVSREKKESFPLTVTSAQKNPTAFYLCASMNGYELFFGSGTQLSVL.

This chain uses TRBV4-3 with TRBJ2-3; 14 nucleotides agree with TRBD2. Trimming cost V 0 bases and J 5 bases; bases outside gene matches: 10. The CDR3 runs 19 residues. CDR1 and CDR2 (germline): LGHNA, YSLEER. The CDR3 sequence is CASSQEWNPGLAGVDTQYF. The CDR3 DNA follows: TGCGCCAGCAGCCAAGAATGGAACCCGGGACTAGCGGGAGTAGATACGCAGTATTTT.

V gene TRBV6-5 combines with J gene TRBJ2-5, with unresolved D. The germline CDR1 and CDR2 sequences are MNHEY and SVGAGI. Trimming stripped 2 bases from V and 4 bases from J, with 8 bases between. The CDR3 is 13 amino acids. CDR3 coding DNA: TGTGCCAGCAGTTACCCAGAGACAGAGACCCAGTACTTC. The encoded protein is CASSYPETETQYF.

The CDR3 sequence: CASSFAGGADGYTF. DNA for the CDR3: TGTGCCAGCAGTTTCGCGGGAGGGGCGGATGGCTACACCTTC. This chain uses TRBV27 with TRBJ1-2; maybe TRBD1 (5 bases). The CDR3 runs to 14 residues. Germline CDR1 is MNHEY and CDR2 is SMNVEV (reference sequence). Trimming removed 3 bases at V and 6 bases at J, with 14 bases between.

V is TRBV27 and J is TRBJ2-7; TRBD2 matches at 11 bases. V shed 7 bases, J shed 3 bases, and the junction held 32 bases outside the gene matches. The CDR3 runs 23 residues. The germline V gene encodes CDR1 MNHEY and CDR2 SMNVEV (reference sequence). The CDR3 region has the DNA TGTGCCAGCAAAGATATGGATGGGGACGGGGACGACGGGACTAGCGGACCTCGCTACGAGCAGTACTTC. It specifies CASKDMDGDGDDGTSGPRYEQYF.

The chain employs TRBV4-1 and TRBJ2-7; no clear D. Germline V gene lookup returns CDR1 MGHRA and CDR2 YSYEKL. V lost 4 bases, J lost 2 bases, and 12 bases lay in between. This CDR3 spans 14 amino acids. CDR3 protein: CASSPTPGPYEQYF. Here the CDR3 DNA reads TGCGCCAGCAGCCCTACTCCCGGCCCCTACGAGCAGTACTTC.

This chain joins TRBV5-1 and TRBJ1-5; 10 bases are shared with TRBD1. With V trimmed by 4 bases and J by 7 bases, 5 bases remained unmatched. The germline CDR1 and CDR2 sequences are SGHRS and YFSETQ. The CDR3 has 14 amino acids. CDR3: CASSLGTGEQPQHF. The CDR3 DNA reads as TGCGCCAGCAGCCTAGGGACAGGGGAACAGCCCCAGCATTTT. The variable domain in full, with the rest retrieved from reference TRBV5-1 and TRBJ1-5, is KAGVTQTPRYLIKTRGQQVTLSCSPISGHRSVSWYQQTPGQGLQFLFEYFSETQRNKGNFPGRFSGRQFSNSRSEMNVSTLELGDSALYLCASSLGTGEQPQHFGDGTRLSIL.

This clone was observed once. The chain employs TRBV7-3 and TRBJ1-1, with TRBD1 identical over 7 bases. J was trimmed by 4 bases and V by 5 bases; bases with no gene match: 7. Germline V lookup: CDR1 SGHTA, CDR2 FQGTGA. CDR3 length equals 14 residues. CDR3 sequence (DNA): TGTGCCAGCAGCCCATCGACAGGGTCCACTGAAGCTTTCTTT. Residues: CASSPSTGSTEAFF.